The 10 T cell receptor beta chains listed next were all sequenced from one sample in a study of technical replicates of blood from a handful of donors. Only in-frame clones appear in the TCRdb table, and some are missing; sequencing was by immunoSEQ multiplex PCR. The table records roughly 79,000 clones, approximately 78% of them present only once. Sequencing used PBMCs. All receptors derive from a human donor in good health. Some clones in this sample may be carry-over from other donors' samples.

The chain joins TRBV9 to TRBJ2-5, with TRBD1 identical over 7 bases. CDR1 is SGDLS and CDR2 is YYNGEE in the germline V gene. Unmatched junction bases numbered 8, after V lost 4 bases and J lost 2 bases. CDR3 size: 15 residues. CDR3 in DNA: TGTGCCAGCAGCTCCGCCGGGACAGTTCAAGAGACCCAGTACTTC. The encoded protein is CASSSAGTVQETQYF.

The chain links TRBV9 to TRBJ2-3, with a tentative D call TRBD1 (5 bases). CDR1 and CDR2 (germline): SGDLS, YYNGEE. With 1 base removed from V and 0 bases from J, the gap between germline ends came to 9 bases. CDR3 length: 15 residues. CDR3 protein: CASSVRPGSTDTQYF. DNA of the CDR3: TGTGCCAGCAGCGTACGCCCAGGGAGCACAGATACGCAGTATTTT.

The CDR3, as DNA: TGCGCCAGCAGCCCGAGCGGGACCACCGGGGAGCTGTTTTTT. Protein sequence: CASSPSGTTGELFF. The rearrangement links TRBV5-1 to TRBJ2-2; TRBD2 matches at 7 bases. The CDR3 is made up of 14 amino acids. The V gene's germline CDR1 is SGHRS and CDR2 YFSETQ. Trimming at V came to 4 bases and at J to 4 bases, leaving 4 bases not matched to a gene.

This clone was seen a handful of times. Here the CDR3 reads CASSPGTGGYEQYF. Written as DNA, the CDR3 is TGTGCCAGCAGCCCCGGGACAGGGGGCTACGAGCAGTACTTC. The rearrangement uses TRBV7-6 and TRBJ2-7, with 11 bases matching TRBD1. The V gene end was trimmed by 5 bases and the J gene end by 3 bases; junction bases not matched to a gene: 3. CDR1 and CDR2 from the germline V gene are SGHVS and FNYEAQ. The CDR3 is 14 amino acids.

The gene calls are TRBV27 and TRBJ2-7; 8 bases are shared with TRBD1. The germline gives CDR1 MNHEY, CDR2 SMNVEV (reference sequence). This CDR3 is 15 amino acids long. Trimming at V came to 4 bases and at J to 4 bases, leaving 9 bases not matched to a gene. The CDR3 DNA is TGTGCCAGCAGTTCACTCCGGGACAGGTCGTACGAGCAGTACTTC. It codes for CASSSLRDRSYEQYF.

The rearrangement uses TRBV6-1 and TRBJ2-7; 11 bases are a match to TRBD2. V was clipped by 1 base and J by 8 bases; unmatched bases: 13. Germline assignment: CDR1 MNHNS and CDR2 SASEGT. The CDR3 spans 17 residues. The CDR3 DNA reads TGTGCCAGCAGTGAAGGGCCGATAGCGGGAGGGGGTAAAAAGCAGTACTTC. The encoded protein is CASSEGPIAGGGKKQYF.

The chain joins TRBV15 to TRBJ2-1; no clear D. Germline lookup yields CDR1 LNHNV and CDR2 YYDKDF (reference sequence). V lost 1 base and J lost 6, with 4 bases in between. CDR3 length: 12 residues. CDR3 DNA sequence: TGTGCCACCAGCAGAGTCCGCAATGAGCAGTTCTTC. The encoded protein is CATSRVRNEQFF.

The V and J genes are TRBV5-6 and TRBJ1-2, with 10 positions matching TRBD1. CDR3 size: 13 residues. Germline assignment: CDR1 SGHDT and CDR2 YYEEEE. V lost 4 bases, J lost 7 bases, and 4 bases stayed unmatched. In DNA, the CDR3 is TGTGCCAGCAGCCACGACAGGGGGCTTGGCTACACCTTC. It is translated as CASSHDRGLGYTF.

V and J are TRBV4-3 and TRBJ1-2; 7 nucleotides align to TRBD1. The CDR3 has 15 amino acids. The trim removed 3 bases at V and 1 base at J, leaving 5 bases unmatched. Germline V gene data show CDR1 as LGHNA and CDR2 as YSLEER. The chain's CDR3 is CASSHDRAINYGYTF. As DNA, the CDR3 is TGCGCCAGCAGCCATGACAGGGCCATTAACTATGGCTACACCTTC.

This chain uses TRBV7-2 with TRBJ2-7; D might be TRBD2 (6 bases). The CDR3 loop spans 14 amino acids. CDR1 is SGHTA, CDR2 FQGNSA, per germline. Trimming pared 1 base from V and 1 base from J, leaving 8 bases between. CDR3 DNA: TGTGCCAGCAGCTTAGTAGCGGTTTCCTACGAGCAGTACTTC. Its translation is CASSLVAVSYEQYF.